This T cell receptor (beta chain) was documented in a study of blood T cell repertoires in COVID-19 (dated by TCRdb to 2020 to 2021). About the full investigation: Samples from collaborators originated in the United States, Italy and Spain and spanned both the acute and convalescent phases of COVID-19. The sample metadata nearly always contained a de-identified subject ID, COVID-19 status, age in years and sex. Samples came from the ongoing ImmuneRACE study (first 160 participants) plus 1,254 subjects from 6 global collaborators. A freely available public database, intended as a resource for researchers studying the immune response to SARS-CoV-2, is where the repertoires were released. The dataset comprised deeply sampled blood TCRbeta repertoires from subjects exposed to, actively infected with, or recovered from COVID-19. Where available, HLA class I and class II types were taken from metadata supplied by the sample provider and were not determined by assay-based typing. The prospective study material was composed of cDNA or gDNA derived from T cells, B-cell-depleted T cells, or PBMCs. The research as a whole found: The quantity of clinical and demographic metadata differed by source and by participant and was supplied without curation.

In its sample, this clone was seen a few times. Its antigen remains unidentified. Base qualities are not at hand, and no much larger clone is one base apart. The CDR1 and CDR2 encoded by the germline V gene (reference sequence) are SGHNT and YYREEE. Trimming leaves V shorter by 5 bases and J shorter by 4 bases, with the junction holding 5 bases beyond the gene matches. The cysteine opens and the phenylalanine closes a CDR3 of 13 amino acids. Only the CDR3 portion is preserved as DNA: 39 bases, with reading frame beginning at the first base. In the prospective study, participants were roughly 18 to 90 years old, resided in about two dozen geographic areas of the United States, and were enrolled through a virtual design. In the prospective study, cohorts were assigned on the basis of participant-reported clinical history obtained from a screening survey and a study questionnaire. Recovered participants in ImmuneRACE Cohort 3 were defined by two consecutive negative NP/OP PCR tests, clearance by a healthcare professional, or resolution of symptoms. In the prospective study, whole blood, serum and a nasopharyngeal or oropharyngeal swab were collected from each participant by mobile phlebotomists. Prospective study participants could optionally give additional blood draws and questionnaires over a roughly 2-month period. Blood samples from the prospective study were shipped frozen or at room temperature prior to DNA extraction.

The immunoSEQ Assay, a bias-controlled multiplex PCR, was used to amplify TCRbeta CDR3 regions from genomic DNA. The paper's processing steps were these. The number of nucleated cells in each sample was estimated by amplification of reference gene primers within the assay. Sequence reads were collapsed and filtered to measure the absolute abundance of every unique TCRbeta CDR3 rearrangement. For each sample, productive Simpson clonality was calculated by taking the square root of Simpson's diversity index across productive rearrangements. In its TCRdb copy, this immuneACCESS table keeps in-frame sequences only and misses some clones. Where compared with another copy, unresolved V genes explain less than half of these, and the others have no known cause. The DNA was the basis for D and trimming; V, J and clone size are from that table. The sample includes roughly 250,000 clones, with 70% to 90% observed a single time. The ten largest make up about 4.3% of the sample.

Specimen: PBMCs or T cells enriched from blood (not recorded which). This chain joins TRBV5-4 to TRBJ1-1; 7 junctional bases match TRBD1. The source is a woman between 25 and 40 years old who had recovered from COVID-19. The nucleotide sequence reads TGTGCCAGCAGACTACAGGGGACCACTGAAGCTTTCTTT. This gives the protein CASRLQGTTEAFF.